Described below is a single TCR beta chain sequence and its context. This record belongs to a study of blood T cells in healthy people across ages. Study-level information: Capture by template switching was about one barcoded beta molecule per two T cells.

Through a sample-barcoded 5' primer and a J-beta primer mix, a second PCR was run for roughly 6 to 12 cycles. Using its own MiXCR run on the 5' RACE reads, TCRdb lists one record per CDR3 protein. The table shows hundreds of thousands of distinct CDR3 sequences, with roughly a quarter occurring only once. This CDR3 contains 16 residues. The germline CDR1 and CDR2 sequences are MGHRA and YSYEKL. J was trimmed by 3 bases and V by 1 base; bases with no gene match: 6. The same data also contributed to another study, on T cells of mothers and their children.

The chain has TRBV4-1 and TRBJ1-5; TRBD1 agrees at 7 bases. This TCR was recovered from a boy aged 2-9 years in good health. The sequencing input was blood. CDR3 nucleotide sequence: TGCGCCAGCAGCCAAGTCCCACAGGGGATCAATCAGCCCCAGCATTTT. Its protein product is CASSQVPQGINQPQHF.